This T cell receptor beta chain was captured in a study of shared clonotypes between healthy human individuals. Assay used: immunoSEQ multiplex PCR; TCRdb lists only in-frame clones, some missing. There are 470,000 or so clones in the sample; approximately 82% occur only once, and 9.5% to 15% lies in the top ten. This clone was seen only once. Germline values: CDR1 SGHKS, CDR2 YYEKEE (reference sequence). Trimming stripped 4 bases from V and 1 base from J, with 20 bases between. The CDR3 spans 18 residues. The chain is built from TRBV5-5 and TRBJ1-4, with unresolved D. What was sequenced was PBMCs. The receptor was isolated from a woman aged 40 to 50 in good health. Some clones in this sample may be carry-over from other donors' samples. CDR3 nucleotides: TGTGCCAGCAGCAGAGACGGGAGGGCGCGGTTAACTAATGAAAAACTGTTTTTT. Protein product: CASSRDGRARLTNEKLFF.